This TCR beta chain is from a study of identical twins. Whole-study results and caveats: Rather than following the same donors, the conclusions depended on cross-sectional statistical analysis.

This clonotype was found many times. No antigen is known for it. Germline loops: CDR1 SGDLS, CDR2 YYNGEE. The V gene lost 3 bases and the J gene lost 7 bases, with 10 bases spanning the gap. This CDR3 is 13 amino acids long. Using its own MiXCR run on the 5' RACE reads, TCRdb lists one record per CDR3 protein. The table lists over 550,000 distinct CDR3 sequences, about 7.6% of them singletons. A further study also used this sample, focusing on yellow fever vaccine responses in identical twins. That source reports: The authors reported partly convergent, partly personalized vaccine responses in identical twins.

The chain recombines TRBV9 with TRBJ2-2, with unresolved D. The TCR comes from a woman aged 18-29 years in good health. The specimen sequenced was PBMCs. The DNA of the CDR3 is TGTGCCAGCAGCGACTTGACGATCGGGGAGCTGTTTTTT. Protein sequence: CASSDLTIGELFF.